This paragraph covers one T cell receptor beta chain sequence. The CDR3 has 14 residues. Trimming took off 4 bases at V and 4 bases at J, with 14 bases between the two ends. Germline V gene sequence: CDR1 SGHKS, CDR2 YYEKEE (reference sequence). The sample belongs to a study of blood T cell repertoires in COVID-19. In the original analysis: Reference gene primers were amplified, and this amplification served to estimate nucleated cell counts. The method was immunoSEQ multiplex PCR; TCRdb's version includes in-frame clones alone and lacks a portion of them. D and trimming were read from the DNA, whereas the V and J calls and clone size are those reported in that table. This sample carries a few hundred thousand clones, around 87% of them seen once, and the ten largest clones take more than 2.5%.

The sequencing sample was made of peripheral blood. The receptor comes from a man aged 60-69 years with acute or convalescent COVID-19. The V gene is TRBV5-5, the J gene TRBJ1-2, with D unresolved. The CDR3 is CASSDSSGAYGYTF. In nucleotides, the CDR3 is TGTGCCAGCAGCGACTCCTCGGGAGCCTATGGCTACACCTTC.